This TCR beta chain was sequenced for a study of T-cell reconstitution after alpha-beta-depleted transplantation in children. The CDR3 runs 12 residues. Germline-derived CDR1 and CDR2 are DFQATT and SNEGSKA (reference sequence). V lost 3 bases, J lost 2 bases, and 7 bases lay in between. It was with unique molecular identifiers that the TCRbeta library was prepared. TCRdb redid the calling of the PCR reads with MiXCR, one entry per CDR3 protein. The sample has 28,000 or so distinct CDR3 sequences, 15% to 20% seen once. This receptor was identified in a male patient aged 2 to 9 who had a stem cell transplant for acute lymphoblastic leukemia, so the T cells may come from the graft donor. The rearrangement joins TRBV20-1 to TRBJ1-2; possible D gene TRBD1, 5 bases. The sequencing used PBMCs, mostly from graft donor cells, collected 60 days after TCRalphabeta/CD19-depleted stem cell transplant. The CDR3 DNA is TGCAGTGCTAGGGACATCAACTATGGCTACACCTTC. It codes for CSARDINYGYTF.